This T cell receptor (beta chain) is from a study of blood T cells in healthy people across ages. Study-level findings and limits: Diversity was higher, and naive CD4+ cells more numerous, in long-lived donors than in aged donors.

Alongside a J-beta primer mix, a sample-barcoded 5' primer served in a second PCR lasting about 7 to 11 cycles. Through a template-switch adaptor with 12 random nucleotides, each cDNA molecule received a tag. TCRdb reanalysed the 5' RACE reads using MiXCR and keeps one entry per CDR3 protein. The repertoire consists of just under 550,000 distinct CDR3 sequences, with more than 20% occurring once and the leading ten covering around 10%. The germline CDR1 and CDR2 sequences are SQVTM and ANQGSEA. The CDR3 is made up of 9 amino acids. Trimming shortened V by 6 bases and J by 10 bases, and 7 bases separated the two germline ends. The sample holds a few counts of this clonotype. Its antigen is as yet unknown. Extractions gave at least 5.5 micrograms of total RNA per sample. This sample was shared with a second study, whose subject was T cells of mothers and their children. In that study: Related mother and child pairs showed slightly greater overlap (not significant) than unrelated pairs did.

J is TRBJ2-1 and V is TRBV29-1; D is perhaps TRBD1 (5 bases). The origin of this receptor is a boy younger than 18 in good health. The sample comprised blood. The CDR3 coding sequence is TGCAGCGTAAACAGGGAGCAGTTCTTC. It translates to CSVNREQFF.